The 4 T cell receptor beta chains below were found in one sample sequenced in a study of Ad26.COV2.S vaccination and SARS-CoV-2 variants. The treatment denotes: around 19 received Ad26.COV2.S at low or high dose, single or two shots; 5 received placebo; per-sample allocation not given. All samples were drawn on day 63, counting from the first vaccine or placebo injection. Profiling relied on immunoSEQ multiplex PCR, and the TCRdb table lists in-frame clones only, not all of them. The table has around 300,000 clones, approximately 86% seen once. Sequencing used peripheral blood, obtained in a trial of Ad26.COV2.S vaccine versus placebo. These receptors came from a person aged 18-60 years who received the Ad26.COV2.S COVID-19 vaccine or a placebo.

This chain connects TRBV10-3 to TRBJ2-7; 8 bases agree with TRBD2. V trimming: 4 bases; J trimming: 5 bases; junction bases outside the gene matches: 4. This CDR3 region has 13 residues. Germline values: CDR1 ENHRY, CDR2 SYGVKD. Here the CDR3 reads CAISGAGGDEQYF. DNA of the CDR3: TGTGCCATCAGTGGGGCGGGAGGCGACGAGCAGTACTTC.

This CDR3 reads CASSTYLSPGNTIYF. Written as DNA, the CDR3 is TGCGCCAGCAGCACCTACCTTTCGCCTGGAAACACCATATATTTT. This sequence joins TRBV4-1 and TRBJ1-3, with D unresolved. The CDR3 covers 15 residues. CDR1 and CDR2 (germline): MGHRA, YSYEKL. The V end was cut by 5 bases, the J end by 2 bases, with 13 bases between.

The rearrangement uses TRBV4-3 and TRBJ2-5; 10 bases are shared with TRBD1. The trim removed 0 bases at V and 4 bases at J, leaving 5 bases unmatched. This CDR3 has 16 residues. Germline CDR1 LGHNA, CDR2 YSLEER. CDR3 nucleotide sequence: TGCGCCAGCAGCCAAGAGGACAGGGGGTCTGGAGAGACCCAGTACTTC. This translates into CASSQEDRGSGETQYF.

This sequence joins TRBV10-3 and TRBJ2-1; D is possibly TRBD2 (6 bases). V lost 3 bases and J lost 7, with 16 bases in between. Germline V CDR1 and CDR2: ENHRY, SYGVKD. The length of the CDR3 is 15 residues. The DNA of the CDR3 is TGTGCCATCAGTGATATAAAGGGACTGATTAATGAGCAGTTCTTC. Translating it yields CAISDIKGLINEQFF.